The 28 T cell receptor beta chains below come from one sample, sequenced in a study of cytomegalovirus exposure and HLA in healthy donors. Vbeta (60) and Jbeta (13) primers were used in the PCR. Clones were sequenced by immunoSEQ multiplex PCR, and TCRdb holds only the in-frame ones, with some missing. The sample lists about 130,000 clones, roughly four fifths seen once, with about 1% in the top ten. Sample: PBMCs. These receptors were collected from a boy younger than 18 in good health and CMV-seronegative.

The chain's CDR3 is CASSPRDTANEKLFF. CDR3 coding DNA: TGTGCCAGCAGCCCCAGGGACACCGCTAATGAAAAACTGTTTTTT. V is TRBV7-9 and J is TRBJ1-4, with D possibly matching TRBD1 (6 bases). Trimming removed 5 bases from V and 3 bases from J, with 13 bases in between. From germline, CDR1 is SEHNR and CDR2 FQNEAQ (reference sequence). The CDR3 sequence is 15 residues long.

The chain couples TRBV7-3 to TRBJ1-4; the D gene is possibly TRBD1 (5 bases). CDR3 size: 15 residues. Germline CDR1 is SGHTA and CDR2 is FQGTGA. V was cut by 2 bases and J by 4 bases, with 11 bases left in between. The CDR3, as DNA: TGTGCCAGCAGCTTACAGCCAGGGCTTAATGAAAAACTGTTTTTT. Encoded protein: CASSLQPGLNEKLFF.

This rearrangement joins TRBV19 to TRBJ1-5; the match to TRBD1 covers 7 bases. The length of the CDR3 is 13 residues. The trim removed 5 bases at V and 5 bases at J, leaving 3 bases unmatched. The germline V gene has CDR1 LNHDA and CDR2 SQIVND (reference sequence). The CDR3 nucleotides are TGTGCCAGTAGTGCCAGGGGGGATCAGCCCCAGCATTTT. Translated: CASSARGDQPQHF.

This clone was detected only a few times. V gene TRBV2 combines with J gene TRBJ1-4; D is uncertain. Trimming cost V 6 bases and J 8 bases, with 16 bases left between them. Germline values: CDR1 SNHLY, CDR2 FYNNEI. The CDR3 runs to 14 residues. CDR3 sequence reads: CASRLTRVYEKLFF. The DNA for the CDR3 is TGTGCCAGCAGGTTGACGAGGGTCTACGAAAAACTGTTTTTT. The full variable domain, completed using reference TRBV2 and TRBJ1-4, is EPEVTQTPSHQVTQMGQEVILRCVPISNHLYFYWYRQILGQKVEFLVSFYNNEISEKSEIFDDQFSVERPDGSNFTLKIRSTKLEDSAMYFCASRLTRVYEKLFFGSGTQLSVL.

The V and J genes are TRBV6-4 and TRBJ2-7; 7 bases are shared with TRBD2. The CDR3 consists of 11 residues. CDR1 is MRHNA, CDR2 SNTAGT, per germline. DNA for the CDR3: TGTGCGCTGCGGGAGACCTACGAGCAGTACTTC. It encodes CALRETYEQYF.

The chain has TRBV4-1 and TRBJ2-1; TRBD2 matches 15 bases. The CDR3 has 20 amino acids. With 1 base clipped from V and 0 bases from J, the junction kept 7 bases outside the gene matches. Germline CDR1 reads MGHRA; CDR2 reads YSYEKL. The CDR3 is CASSQGGLAGGLHSYNEQFF. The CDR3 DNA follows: TGCGCCAGCAGCCAAGGGGGACTAGCGGGAGGTCTTCACTCCTACAATGAGCAGTTCTTC.

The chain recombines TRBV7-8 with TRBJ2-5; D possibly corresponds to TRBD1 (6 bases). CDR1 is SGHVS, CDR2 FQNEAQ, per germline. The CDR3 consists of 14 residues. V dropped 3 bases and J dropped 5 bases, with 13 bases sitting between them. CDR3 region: CASSFGLRGETQYF. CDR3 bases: TGTGCCAGCAGCTTTGGACTGAGGGGGGAGACCCAGTACTTC.

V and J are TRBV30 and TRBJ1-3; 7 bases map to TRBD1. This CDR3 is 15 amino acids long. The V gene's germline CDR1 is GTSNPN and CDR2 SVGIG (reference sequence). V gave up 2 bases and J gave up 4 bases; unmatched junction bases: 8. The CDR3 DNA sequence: TGTGCCTGGAGTACGGGACAGTTCAACGGAAACACCATATATTTT. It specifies CAWSTGQFNGNTIYF.

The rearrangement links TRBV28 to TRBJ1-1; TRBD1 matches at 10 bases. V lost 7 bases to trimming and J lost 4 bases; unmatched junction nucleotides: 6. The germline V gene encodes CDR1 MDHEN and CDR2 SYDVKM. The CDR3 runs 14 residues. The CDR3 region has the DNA TGTGCCAGCACCCCCGGGACAGGGGTCACTGAAGCTTTCTTT. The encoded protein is CASTPGTGVTEAFF.

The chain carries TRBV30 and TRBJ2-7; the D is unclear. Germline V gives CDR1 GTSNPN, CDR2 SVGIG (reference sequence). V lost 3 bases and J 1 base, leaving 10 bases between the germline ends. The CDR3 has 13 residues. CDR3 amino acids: CAWRATGSYEQYF. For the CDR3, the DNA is TGTGCCTGGAGAGCGACTGGATCCTACGAGCAGTACTTC.

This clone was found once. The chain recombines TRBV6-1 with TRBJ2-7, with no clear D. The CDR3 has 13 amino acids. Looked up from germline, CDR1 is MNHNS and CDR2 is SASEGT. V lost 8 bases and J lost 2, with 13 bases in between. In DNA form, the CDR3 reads TGTGCCAGCGCGTCACCAGGAACCTACGAGCAGTACTTC. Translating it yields CASASPGTYEQYF.

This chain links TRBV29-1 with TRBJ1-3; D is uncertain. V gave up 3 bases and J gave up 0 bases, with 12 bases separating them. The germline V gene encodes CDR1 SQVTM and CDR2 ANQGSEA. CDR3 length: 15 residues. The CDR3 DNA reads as TGCAGCGTTGAGAGTCGGTCCCGCTCTGGAAACACCATATATTTT. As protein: CSVESRSRSGNTIYF.

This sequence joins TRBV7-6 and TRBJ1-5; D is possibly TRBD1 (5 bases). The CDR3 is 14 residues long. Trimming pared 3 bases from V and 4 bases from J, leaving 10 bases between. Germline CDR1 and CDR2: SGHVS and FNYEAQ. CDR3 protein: CASSFRDNNQPQHF. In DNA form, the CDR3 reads TGTGCCAGCAGCTTCAGGGATAATAATCAGCCCCAGCATTTT. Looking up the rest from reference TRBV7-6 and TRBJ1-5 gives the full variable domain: GAGVSQSPRYKVTKRGQDVALRCDPISGHVSLYWYRQALGQGPEFLTYFNYEAQQDKSGLPNDRFSAERPEGSISTLTIQRTEQRDSAMYRCASSFRDNNQPQHFGDGTRLSIL.

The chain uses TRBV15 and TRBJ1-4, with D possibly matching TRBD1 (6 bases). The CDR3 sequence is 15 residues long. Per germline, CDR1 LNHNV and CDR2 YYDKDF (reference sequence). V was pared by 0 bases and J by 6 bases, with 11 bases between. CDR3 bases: TGTGCCACCAGCAGAGATCGGGGGGCGGATGAAAAACTGTTTTTT. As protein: CATSRDRGADEKLFF.

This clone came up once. Here the CDR3 DNA reads TGTGCCAGCCGGGACTTTACCTACAATGAGCAGTTCTTC. This encodes CASRDFTYNEQFF. The rearrangement joins TRBV25-1 to TRBJ2-1; D perhaps matches TRBD2 (6 bases). The CDR3 totals 13 residues. The ends were cut back, 8 bases at V and 2 bases at J, with 10 bases in the middle. Per germline, CDR1 MGHDK and CDR2 SYGVNS.

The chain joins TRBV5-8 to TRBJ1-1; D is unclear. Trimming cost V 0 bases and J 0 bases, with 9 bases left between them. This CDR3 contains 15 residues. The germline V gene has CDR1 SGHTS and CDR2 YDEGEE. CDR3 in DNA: TGTGCCAGCAGCTTGGAGGCAGGTATGAACACTGAAGCTTTCTTT. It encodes CASSLEAGMNTEAFF.

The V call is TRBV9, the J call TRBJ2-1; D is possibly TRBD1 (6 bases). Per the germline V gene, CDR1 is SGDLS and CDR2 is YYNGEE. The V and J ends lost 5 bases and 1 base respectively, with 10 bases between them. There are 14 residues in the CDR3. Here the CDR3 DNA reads TGTGCCAGCAGATTACAGGGTTCCTACAATGAGCAGTTCTTC. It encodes CASRLQGSYNEQFF.

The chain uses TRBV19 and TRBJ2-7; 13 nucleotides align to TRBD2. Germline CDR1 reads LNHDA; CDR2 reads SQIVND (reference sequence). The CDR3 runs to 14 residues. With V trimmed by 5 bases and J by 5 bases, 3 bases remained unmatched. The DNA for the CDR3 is TGTGCCAGTAGTCTCGGACTAGCGGGAGACGAGCAGTACTTC. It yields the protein CASSLGLAGDEQYF.

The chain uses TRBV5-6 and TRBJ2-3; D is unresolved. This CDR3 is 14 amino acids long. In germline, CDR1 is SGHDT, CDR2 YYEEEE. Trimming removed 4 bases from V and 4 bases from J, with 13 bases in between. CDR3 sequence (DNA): TGTGCCAGCAGCCTTGGTCTACCTGCAGATACGCAGTATTTT. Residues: CASSLGLPADTQYF.

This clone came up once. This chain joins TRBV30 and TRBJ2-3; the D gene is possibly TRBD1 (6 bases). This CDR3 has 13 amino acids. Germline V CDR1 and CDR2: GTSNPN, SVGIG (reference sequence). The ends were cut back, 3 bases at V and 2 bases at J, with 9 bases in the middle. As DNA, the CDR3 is TGTGCCTGGAGAGGACAGCACACAGATACGCAGTATTTT. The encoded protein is CAWRGQHTDTQYF.

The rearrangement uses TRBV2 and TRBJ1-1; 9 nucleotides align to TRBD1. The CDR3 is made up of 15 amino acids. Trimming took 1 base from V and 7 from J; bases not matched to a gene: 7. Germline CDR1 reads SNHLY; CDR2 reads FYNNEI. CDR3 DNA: TGTGCCAGCAGTGAAGGGCGGACAGGGGTAGGTGAAGCTTTCTTT. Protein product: CASSEGRTGVGEAFF.

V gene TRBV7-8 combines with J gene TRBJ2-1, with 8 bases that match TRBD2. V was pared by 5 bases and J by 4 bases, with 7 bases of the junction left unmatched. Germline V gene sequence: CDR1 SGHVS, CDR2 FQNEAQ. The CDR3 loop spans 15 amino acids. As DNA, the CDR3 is TGTGCCAGCAGCCCTTGGCGGGAGGATTACAATGAGCAGTTCTTC. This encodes CASSPWREDYNEQFF.

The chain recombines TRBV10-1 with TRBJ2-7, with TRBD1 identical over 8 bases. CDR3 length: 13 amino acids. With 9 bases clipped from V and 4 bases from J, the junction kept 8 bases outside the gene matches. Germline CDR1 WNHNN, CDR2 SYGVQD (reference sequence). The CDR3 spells CASYRGFKYEQYF. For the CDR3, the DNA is TGCGCCAGTTACAGGGGGTTTAAGTACGAGCAGTACTTC.

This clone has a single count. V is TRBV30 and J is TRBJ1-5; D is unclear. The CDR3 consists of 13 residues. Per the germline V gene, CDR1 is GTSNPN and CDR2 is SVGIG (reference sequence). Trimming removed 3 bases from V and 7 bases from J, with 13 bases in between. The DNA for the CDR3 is TGTGCCTGGAGCGCCTCGACTCTCCAGCCCCAGCATTTT. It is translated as CAWSASTLQPQHF.

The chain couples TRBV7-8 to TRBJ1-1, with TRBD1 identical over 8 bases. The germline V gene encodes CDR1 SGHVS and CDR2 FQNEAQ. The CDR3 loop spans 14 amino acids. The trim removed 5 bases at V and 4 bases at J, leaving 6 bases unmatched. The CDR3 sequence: CASSLRTGSTEAFF. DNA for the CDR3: TGTGCCAGCAGCCTCCGGACAGGGAGCACTGAAGCTTTCTTT.

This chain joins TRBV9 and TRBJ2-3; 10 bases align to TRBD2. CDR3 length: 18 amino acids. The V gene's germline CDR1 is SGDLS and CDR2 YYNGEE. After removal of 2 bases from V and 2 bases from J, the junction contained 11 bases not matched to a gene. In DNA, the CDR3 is TGTGCCAGCAGCGTTTCTCCCGGACTAGCGGAATACACAGATACGCAGTATTTT. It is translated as CASSVSPGLAEYTDTQYF.

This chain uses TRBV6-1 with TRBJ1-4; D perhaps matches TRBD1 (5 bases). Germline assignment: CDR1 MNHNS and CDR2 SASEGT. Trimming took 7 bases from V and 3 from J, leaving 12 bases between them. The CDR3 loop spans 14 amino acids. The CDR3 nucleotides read TGTGCCAGCACCCCTGGACACTCTAATGAAAAACTGTTTTTT. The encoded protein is CASTPGHSNEKLFF.

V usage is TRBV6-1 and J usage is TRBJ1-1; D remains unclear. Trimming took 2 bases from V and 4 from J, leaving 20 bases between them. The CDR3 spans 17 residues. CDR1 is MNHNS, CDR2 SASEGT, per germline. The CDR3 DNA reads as TGTGCCAGCAGTGAAAATCACCTTCCGGGGTGGGGCACTGAAGCTTTCTTT. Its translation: CASSENHLPGWGTEAFF.